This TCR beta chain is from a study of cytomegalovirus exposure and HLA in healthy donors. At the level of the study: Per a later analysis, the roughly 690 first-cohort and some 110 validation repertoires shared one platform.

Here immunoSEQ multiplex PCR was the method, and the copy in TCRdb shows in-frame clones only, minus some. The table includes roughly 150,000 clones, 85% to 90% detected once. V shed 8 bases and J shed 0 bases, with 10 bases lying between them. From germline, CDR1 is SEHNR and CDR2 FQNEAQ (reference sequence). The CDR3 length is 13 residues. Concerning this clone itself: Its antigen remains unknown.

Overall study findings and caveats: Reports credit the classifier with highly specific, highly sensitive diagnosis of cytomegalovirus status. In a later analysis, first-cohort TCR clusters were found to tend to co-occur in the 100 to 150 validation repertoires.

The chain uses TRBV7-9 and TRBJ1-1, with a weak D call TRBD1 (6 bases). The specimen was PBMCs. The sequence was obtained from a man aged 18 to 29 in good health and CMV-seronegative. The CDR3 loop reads CASSGVMNTEAFF. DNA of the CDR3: TGTGCCAGCTCAGGGGTTATGAACACTGAAGCTTTCTTT. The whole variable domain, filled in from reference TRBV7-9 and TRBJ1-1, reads DTGVSQNPRHKITKRGQNVTFRCDPISEHNRLYWYRQTLGQGPEFLTYFQNEAQLEKSRLLSDRFSAERPKGSFSTLEIQRTEQGDSAMYLCASSGVMNTEAFFGQGTRLTVV.